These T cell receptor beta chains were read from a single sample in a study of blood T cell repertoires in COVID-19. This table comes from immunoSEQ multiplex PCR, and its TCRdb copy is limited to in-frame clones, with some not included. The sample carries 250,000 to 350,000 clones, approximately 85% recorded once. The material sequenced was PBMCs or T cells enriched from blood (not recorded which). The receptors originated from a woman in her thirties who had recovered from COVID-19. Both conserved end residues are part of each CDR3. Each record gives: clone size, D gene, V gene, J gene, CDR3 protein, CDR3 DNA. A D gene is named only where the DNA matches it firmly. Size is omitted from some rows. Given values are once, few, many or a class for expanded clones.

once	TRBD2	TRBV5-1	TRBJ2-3	CASSPTSARDTQYF	TGCGCCAGCAGCCCGACTAGCGCACGGGATACGCAGTATTTT
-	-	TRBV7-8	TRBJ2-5	CASSLGIGEETQYF	TGTGCCAGCAGCTTAGGTATCGGAGAAGAGACCCAGTACTTC
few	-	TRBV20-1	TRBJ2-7	CSTGTLDEQYF	TGCAGTACCGGGACTTTGGACGAGCAGTACTTC
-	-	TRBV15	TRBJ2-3	CATSRELALSTDTQYF	TGTGCCACCAGCAGAGAGCTAGCCCTATCCACAGATACGCAGTATTTT
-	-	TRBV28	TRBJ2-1	CASVAALGYNEQFF	TGTGCCAGCGTCGCGGCCCTTGGGTACAATGAGCAGTTCTTC
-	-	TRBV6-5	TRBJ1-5	CASSYSRSNQPQHF	TGTGCCAGCAGTTACTCGAGGAGCAATCAGCCCCAGCATTTT
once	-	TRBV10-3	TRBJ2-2	CAIRGAVTNTGELFF	TGTGCCATCAGGGGGGCCGTCACGAACACCGGGGAGCTGTTTTTT
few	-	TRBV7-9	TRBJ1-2	CASSLSQNYGYTF	TGTGCCAGCAGCTTGTCACAGAACTATGGCTACACCTTC
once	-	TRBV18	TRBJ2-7	CASSRSGLYEQYF	TGTGCCAGCTCACGTTCAGGGCTTTACGAGCAGTACTTC
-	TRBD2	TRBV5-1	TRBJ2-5	CASSLNQRGQETQYF	TGCGCCAGCAGCTTGAACCAGCGGGGGCAAGAGACCCAGTACTTC
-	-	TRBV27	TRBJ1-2	CASSSAGWHGYTF	TGTGCCAGCAGTTCGGCAGGGTGGCATGGCTACACCTTC
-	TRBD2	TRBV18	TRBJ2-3	CASSPGLAGVITDTQYF	TGTGCCAGCTCACCTGGACTAGCGGGGGTGATCACAGATACGCAGTATTTT
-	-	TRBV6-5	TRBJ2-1	CATTAYNEQFF	TGTGCCACCACAGCCTACAATGAGCAGTTCTTC
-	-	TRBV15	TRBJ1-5	CATSRQGFNQPQHF	TGTGCCACCAGCAGACAGGGTTTTAATCAGCCCCAGCATTTT
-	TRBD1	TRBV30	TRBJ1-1	CAWIPGQGIAFF	TGTGCCTGGATCCCAGGACAGGGGATAGCTTTCTTT
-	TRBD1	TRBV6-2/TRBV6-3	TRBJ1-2	CASSSGQALGYGYTF	TGTGCCAGCAGTTCCGGACAGGCACTGGGCTATGGCTACACCTTC
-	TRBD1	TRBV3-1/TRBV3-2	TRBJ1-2	CASSVRTGVVDGYTF	TGTGCCAGCAGCGTAAGGACAGGGGTTGTGGATGGCTACACCTTC
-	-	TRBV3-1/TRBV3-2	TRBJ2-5	CASKQLETQYF	TGTGCCAGCAAGCAACTAGAGACCCAGTACTTC
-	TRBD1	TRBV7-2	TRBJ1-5	CASDLDRGAHQPQHF	TGTGCCAGCGACCTCGACAGGGGCGCCCATCAGCCCCAGCATTTT
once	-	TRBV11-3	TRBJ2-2	CASSSKGPGAGELFF	TGTGCCAGCAGCTCCAAAGGACCAGGGGCCGGGGAGCTGTTTTTT
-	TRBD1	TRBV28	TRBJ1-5	CASTSQGQGNQPQHF	TGTGCCAGCACAAGCCAGGGACAGGGCAATCAGCCCCAGCATTTT
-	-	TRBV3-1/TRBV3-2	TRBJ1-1	CASSQGGPWSEAFF	TGTGCCAGCAGCCAGGGGGGACCTTGGTCGGAAGCTTTCTTT
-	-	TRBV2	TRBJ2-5	CASSIVGGRETQYF	TGTGCCAGCAGTATTGTGGGGGGGCGAGAGACCCAGTACTTC
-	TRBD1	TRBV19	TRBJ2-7	CASSWGQGAGKQYF	TGTGCCAGTAGTTGGGGACAGGGGGCTGGTAAGCAGTACTTC
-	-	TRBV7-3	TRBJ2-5	CASSPNDGSGETQYF	TGTGCCAGCAGCCCAAACGACGGATCGGGGGAGACCCAGTACTTC
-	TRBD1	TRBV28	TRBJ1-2	CASSLTGQGPPYGYTF	TGTGCCAGCAGTTTAACTGGACAGGGGCCGCCCTATGGCTACACCTTC
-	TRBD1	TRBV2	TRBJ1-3	CASSEQGAKGNTIYF	TGTGCCAGCAGTGAACAGGGGGCGAAGGGAAACACCATATATTTT
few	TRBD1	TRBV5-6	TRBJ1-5	CASSTGGNQPQHF	TGTGCCAGCAGTACAGGGGGGAATCAGCCCCAGCATTTT
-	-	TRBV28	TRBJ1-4	CASSLHSANEKLFF	TGTGCCAGCAGTTTGCACTCCGCTAATGAAAAACTGTTTTTT
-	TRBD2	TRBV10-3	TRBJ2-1	CAISGTSGGLINNEQFF	TGTGCCATCAGTGGAACTAGCGGGGGGCTCATCAACAATGAGCAGTTCTTC
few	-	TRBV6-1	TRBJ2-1	CASSDGGRTDRDEQFF	TGTGCCAGCAGTGATGGAGGGCGAACGGATCGGGATGAGCAGTTCTTC
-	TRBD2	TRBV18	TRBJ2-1	CASSSSTGTSGYNEQFF	TGTGCCAGCTCATCATCCACCGGGACTAGCGGGTACAATGAGCAGTTCTTC